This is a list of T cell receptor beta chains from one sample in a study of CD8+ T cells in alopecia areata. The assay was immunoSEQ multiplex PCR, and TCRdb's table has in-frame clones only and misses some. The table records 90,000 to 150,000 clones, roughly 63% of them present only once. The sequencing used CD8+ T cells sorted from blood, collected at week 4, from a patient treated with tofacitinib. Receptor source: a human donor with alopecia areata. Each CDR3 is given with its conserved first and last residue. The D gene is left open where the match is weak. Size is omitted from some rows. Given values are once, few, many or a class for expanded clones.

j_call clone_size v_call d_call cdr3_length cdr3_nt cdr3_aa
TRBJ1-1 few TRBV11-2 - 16 TGTGCCAGCAGCTTAGGGAGGCAGGGCCCCCGAACTGAAGCTTTCTTT CASSLGRQGPRTEAFF
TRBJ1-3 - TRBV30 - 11 TGTGCCTGGGAAGAGGGGAACACCATATATTTT CAWEEGNTIYF
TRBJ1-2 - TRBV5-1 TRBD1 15 TGCGCCAGCAGCTTTGGGGACAGGGGAAGCTATGGCTACACCTTC CASSFGDRGSYGYTF
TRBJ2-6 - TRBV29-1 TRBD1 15 TGCAGCGTCACGGACAGGGGGTCTGGGGCCAACGTCCTGACTTTC CSVTDRGSGANVLTF
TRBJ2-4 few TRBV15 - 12 TGTGCCACCAGCCACGATGGAGACAGGCGGTACTTC CATSHDGDRRYF
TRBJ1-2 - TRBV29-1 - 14 TGCAGCGTCCTTTCCCCTACAGAGAACTATGGCTACACCTTC CSVLSPTENYGYTF
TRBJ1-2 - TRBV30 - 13 TGTGCCTGGAGTGTAGGTGGGCTCTATGGCTACACCTTC CAWSVGGLYGYTF
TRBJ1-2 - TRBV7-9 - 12 TGTGCCACCGGGGGAGTGAACTATGGCTACACCTTC CATGGVNYGYTF
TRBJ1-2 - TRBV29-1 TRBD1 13 TGCAGCGTTGAAGAGAGCACAGGGGGAGAGGTCACCTTC CSVEESTGGEVTF
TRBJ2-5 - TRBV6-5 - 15 TGTGCCAGCAGTTACTCAATGGGACTCCAAGAGACCCAGTACTTC CASSYSMGLQETQYF
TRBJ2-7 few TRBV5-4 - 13 TGTGCCAGCAGCTTGGCAGGGGCACCCTGGCGGTACTTC CASSLAGAPWRYF
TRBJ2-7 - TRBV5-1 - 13 TGCGCCAGCAGCTTTGACAGATCCTACGAGCAGTACTTC CASSFDRSYEQYF
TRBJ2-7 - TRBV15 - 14 TGTGCCACCAGCAGAGTGGAACACTCCTACGAGCAGTACTTC CATSRVEHSYEQYF
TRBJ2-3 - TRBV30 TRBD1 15 TGTGCCTGGAGTCCAGGACAGGGGAGCACAGATACGCAGTATTTT CAWSPGQGSTDTQYF
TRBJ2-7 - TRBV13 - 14 TGTGCCAGCAGCTTCCGAGCCAGGTACTACGAGCAGTACTTC CASSFRARYYEQYF
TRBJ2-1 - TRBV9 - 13 TGTGCCAGCAGTGGTGGTCGGGTTATTGAGCAGTTCTTC CASSGGRVIEQFF
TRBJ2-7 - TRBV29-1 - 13 TGCAGCGTTGAAGGGGGCGACGGGAGCGAGCAGTACTTC CSVEGGDGSEQYF
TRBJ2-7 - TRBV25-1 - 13 TGTGCCAGCAGTGAGGGGGCGTCGGACGAGCAGTACTTC CASSEGASDEQYF
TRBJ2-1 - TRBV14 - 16 TGTGCCAGCAGCCCCCGGCTGGGGGTTTCCTACAATGAGCAGTTCTTC CASSPRLGVSYNEQFF
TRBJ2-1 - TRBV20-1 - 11 TGCAGTGCTTATTTGACAGGCCTAAAGTTCTTC CSAYLTGLKFF
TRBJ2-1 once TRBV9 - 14 TGTGCCAGCAGCGTAGGAGGCCCTCTCAATGAGCAGTTCTTC CASSVGGPLNEQFF
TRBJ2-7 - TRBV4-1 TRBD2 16 TGCGCCAGCAGCCAAGATCGGGAGGTCCTCGTCTACGAGCAGTACTTC CASSQDREVLVYEQYF
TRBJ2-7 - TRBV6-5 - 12 TGTGCCAGCAGTACAACAGGGTACGAGCAGTACTTC CASSTTGYEQYF
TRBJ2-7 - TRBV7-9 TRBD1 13 TGTGCCAGCAGCTCCACAGGGGCCTACGAGCAGTACTTC CASSSTGAYEQYF
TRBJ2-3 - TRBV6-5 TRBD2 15 TGTGCCAGCAGTTTAGCGGGGTTACGCACAGATACGCAGTATTTT CASSLAGLRTDTQYF
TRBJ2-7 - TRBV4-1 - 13 TGCGCCAGCAGCCAAGTGGTTGGGGACGAGCAGTACTTC CASSQVVGDEQYF
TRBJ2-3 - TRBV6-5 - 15 TGTGCCAGCAGTTCCACTCCTTCTAGCACAGATACGCAGTATTTT CASSSTPSSTDTQYF
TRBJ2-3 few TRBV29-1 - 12 TGCAGCGTTGAGCAGGGCACAGATACGCAGTATTTT CSVEQGTDTQYF
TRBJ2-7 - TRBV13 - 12 TGTGCCAGCAGTCTAACCTCGTACGAGCAGTACTTC CASSLTSYEQYF
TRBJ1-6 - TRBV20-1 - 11 TGCAGTGCTAGAGAGGGAATACCCCTCCACTTT CSAREGIPLHF
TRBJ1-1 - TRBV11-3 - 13 TGTGCCAGCAGCTTAAGAGGGGACACTGAAGCTTTCTTT CASSLRGDTEAFF
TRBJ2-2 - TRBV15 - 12 TGTGCCACCGGAGTGAACACCGGGGAGCTGTTTTTT CATGVNTGELFF
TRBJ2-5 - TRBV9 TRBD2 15 TGTGCCAGCAGCGTAGGCGGGGGGGCCCAAGAGACCCAGTACTTC CASSVGGGAQETQYF
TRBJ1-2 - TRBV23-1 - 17 TGCGCCAGCAGTCACCCTGTAGGGAGGGAAACTAACTATGGCTACACCTTC CASSHPVGRETNYGYTF
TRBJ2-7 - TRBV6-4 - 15 TGTGCCAGCAGTGACGGGCGTGGGGGCCCATACGAGCAGTACTTC CASSDGRGGPYEQYF
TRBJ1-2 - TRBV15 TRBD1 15 TGTGCCACCAGCGGTGGGACAGGGTTCAACTATGGCTACACCTTC CATSGGTGFNYGYTF
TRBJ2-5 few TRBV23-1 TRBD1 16 TGCGCCAGCAGTCAACCTACCCTGACAGGGCAGGAGACCCAGTACTTC CASSQPTLTGQETQYF
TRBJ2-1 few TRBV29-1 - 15 TGCAGCGTTGAAACGGAACAACATATAATCAATGAGCAGTTCTTC CSVETEQHIINEQFF